These T cell receptor beta chains were read from a single sample in a study of T-cell memory formation after mild COVID-19. TCRdb reprocessed the 5' RACE reads via MiXCR and lists one record per CDR3 protein. The repertoire holds about 430,000 distinct CDR3 sequences, with about 24% as singletons. Sequenced: PBMCs or a T cell subset sorted from them (not recorded which). Every receptor here comes from an adult woman who had mild COVID-19 (a few samples of this study predate the infection). Cell type and time point are not known. Each CDR3 is given with its conserved first and last residue. A D gene is named only where the DNA matches it firmly. Part of the rows lack a size; the others show once, few, many or a class for expanded clones.

J gene	D gene	V gene	clone size	CDR3 protein	CDR3 DNA
TRBJ1-4	TRBD1	TRBV7-9	.	CASSLQQGLGEKLFF	TGTGCCAGCAGCCTACAACAGGGGTTAGGAGAAAAACTGTTTTTT
TRBJ2-7	TRBD2	TRBV6-5	.	CASSYGTSIDEQYF	TGTGCCAGCAGTTACGGGACTAGCATAGACGAGCAGTACTTC
TRBJ2-1	.	TRBV2	few	CASSDAPREQFF	TGTGCCAGCAGTGACGCCCCGCGTGAGCAGTTCTTC
TRBJ2-3	TRBD1	TRBV14	few	CASSQNRGRADTQYF	TGTGCCAGCAGCCAAAACAGGGGGCGCGCAGATACGCAGTATTTT
TRBJ2-1	.	TRBV6-5	.	CASSRSAPAMVENEQFF	TGTGCCAGCAGTCGAAGTGCTCCCGCCATGGTCGAGAATGAGCAGTTCTTC
TRBJ2-1	.	TRBV18	few	CASSLQGESGQQFF	TGTGCCAGCTCCCTTCAAGGGGAAAGCGGCCAGCAGTTCTTC
TRBJ1-2	TRBD1	TRBV18	.	CASSPFNRDRNGGYTF	TGTGCCAGCTCACCGTTCAATAGGGACAGGAATGGGGGCTACACCTTC
TRBJ2-2	TRBD1	TRBV6-6	few	CASSYSMGQVGELFF	TGTGCCAGCAGTTACTCGATGGGACAGGTCGGGGAGCTGTTTTTT
TRBJ2-3	TRBD1	TRBV24-1	.	CATSLKTGLADTQYF	TGTGCCACCAGTCTAAAGACAGGGTTGGCAGATACGCAGTATTTT
TRBJ2-3	.	TRBV7-9	.	CASSSELVRTDTQYF	TGTGCCAGCAGCTCGGAACTAGTACGCACAGATACGCAGTATTTT